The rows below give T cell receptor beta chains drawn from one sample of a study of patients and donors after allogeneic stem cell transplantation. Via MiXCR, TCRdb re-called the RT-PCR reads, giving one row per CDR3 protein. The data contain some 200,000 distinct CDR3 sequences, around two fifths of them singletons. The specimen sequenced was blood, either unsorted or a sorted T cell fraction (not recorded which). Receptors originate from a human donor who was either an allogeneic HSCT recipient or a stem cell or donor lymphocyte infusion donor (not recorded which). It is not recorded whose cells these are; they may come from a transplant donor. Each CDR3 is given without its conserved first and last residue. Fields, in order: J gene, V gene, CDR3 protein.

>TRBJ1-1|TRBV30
AWSVLADAF
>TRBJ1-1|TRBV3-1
ASSQKRNTEAF
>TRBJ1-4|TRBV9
ASSVETGGNEKLF
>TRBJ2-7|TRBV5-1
ASSFYSSPYEQY
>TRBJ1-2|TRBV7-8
ASSPRTGINYGYT
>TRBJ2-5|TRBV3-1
ASSQVLDGETQY
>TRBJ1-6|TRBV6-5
ASSARGSPLH
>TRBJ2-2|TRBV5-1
ASSYPRDRPNTGELF
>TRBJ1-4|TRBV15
ATSRVPGPRGEKLF
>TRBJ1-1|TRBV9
ASSVGFGTRFEAF
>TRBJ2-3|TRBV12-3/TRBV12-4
ASTLSRVAGDTQY
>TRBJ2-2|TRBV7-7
ASSPSTRSGELF
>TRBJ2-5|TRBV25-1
ASSEFGGEETQY
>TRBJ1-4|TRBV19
ASTGVNNEKLF
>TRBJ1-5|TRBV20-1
SPQGGSNQPQH
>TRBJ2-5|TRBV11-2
ASSVSRGGTQY
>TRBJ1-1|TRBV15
ATSPRQGGDTEAF
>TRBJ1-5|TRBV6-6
ASSLRGLTLVSNQPQH
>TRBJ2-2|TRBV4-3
ASRLRHRAGGELF
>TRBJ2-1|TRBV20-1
SAREVEIAGYNEQF
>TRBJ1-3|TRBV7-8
AGSATGDDERTIY
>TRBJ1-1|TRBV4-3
ASSQEGPTF
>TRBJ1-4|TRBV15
ATSLLGSLTNEKLF
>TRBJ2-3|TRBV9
ASAAGGPPDTQY
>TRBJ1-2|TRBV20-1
SARKPGQGVYGYT
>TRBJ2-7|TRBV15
ATSRDRAKGGYEQY
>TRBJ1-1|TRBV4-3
ASSPRRWGAENTEAF
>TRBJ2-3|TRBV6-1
ATPRDRADTQY
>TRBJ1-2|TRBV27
ASSLSEGGVYGYT
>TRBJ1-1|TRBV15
ATSRERAVNTEAF
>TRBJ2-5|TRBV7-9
ASSPDLNQETQY
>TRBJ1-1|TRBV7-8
ASSLAGRETEAF
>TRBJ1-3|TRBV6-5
ASSPPAVSGNTIY
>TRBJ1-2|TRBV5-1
ASSLRVDRLNYGYT
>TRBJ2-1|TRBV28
ASTSSGNEQF
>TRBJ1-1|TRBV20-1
SASQRTGVTEAF
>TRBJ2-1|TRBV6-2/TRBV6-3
ASSYWVGGANEQF
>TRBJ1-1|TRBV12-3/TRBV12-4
ASSFYRGFSQAF
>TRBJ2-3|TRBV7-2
ASSVPGLISTDTQY
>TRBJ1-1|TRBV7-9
ASSLVSSGLNTEAF
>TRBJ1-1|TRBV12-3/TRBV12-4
ASSSTGRSTEAF
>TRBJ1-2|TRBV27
ASSKDRGPNLNYGYT
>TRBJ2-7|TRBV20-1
SASLLSENLTYEQY
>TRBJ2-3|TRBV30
ACSRSIRTDTQY
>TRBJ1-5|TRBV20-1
SASPNRGTSNQPQH
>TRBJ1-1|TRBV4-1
ASSQEENGNTEAF